This entry features one TCR beta chain sequence. Using immunoSEQ multiplex PCR, the repertoire was profiled, and TCRdb retains in-frame clones only, with some absent. There are more than 30,000 clones in the sample; around nine tenths occur only once, and around 6.8% lies in the top ten. These data belong to a study of T cell changes during pregnancy in multiple sclerosis. Germline CDR1 and CDR2: LNHDA and SQIVND (reference sequence). This CDR3 is 16 amino acids long. The V and J ends lost 1 base and 5 bases respectively, with 17 bases between them. This sequence was found in a female donor with multiple sclerosis, enrolled in a pregnancy study. This specimen was CD8+ T cells from peripheral blood mononuclear cells, taken in the second trimester of pregnancy. V usage is TRBV19 and J usage is TRBJ2-5; weak D call: TRBD2 (7 bases). The CDR3 reads CASSIAYAGAEETQYF. The CDR3 DNA follows: TGTGCCAGTAGTATAGCCTACGCGGGGGCTGAGGAGACCCAGTACTTC.